Presented here are 24 T cell receptor beta chains from one specimen sequenced in a study of T cell repertoires in cytomegalovirus infection. Their cognate antigens are unknown. One entry per CDR3 protein, called by TCRdb with MiXCR from the reads. Of over 100,000 distinct CDR3 sequences in the sample, around 28% are singletons; the top ten hold 81%. The sequencing here drew on CD8+ T cells from cultured PBMCs, taken from culture after CMV antigen stimulation. These TCRs come from a human donor in good health (CMV status not recorded). Some clones in this sample may be carry-over from other donors' samples.

This clonotype was observed a few times. The chain has TRBV5-6 and TRBJ2-7, with 7 bases lining up with TRBD1. The CDR3 is 15 amino acids. Trimming at V came to 4 bases and at J to 3 bases, leaving 10 bases not matched to a gene. CDR1 is SGHDT and CDR2 is YYEEEE in the germline V gene. The CDR3 protein is CASSPTGTVIYEQYF. The CDR3 DNA reads as TGTGCCAGCAGCCCAACCGGGACAGTGATCTACGAGCAGTACTTC.

This clonotype has a count of ten or more. The chain joins TRBV7-2 to TRBJ2-3, with D hard to call. The germline gives CDR1 SGHTA, CDR2 FQGNSA. This CDR3 is built from 15 residues. V lost 6 bases and J lost 0, with 13 bases in between. The CDR3 DNA reads as TGTGCCAGCAGTTATGGTACAGTGAGCACAGATACGCAGTATTTT. Translating it yields CASSYGTVSTDTQYF. Full variable domain (remainder filled in from reference TRBV7-2 and TRBJ2-3): GAGVSQSPSNKVTEKGKDVELRCDPISGHTALYWYRQSLGQGLEFLIYFQGNSAPDKSGLPSDRFSAERTGGSVSTLTIQRTQQEDSAVYLCASSYGTVSTDTQYFGPGTRLTVL.

This clonotype was picked up many times. The V and J genes are TRBV10-3 and TRBJ1-1; possible D gene TRBD1, 5 bases. V was pared by 0 bases and J by 5 bases, with 13 bases between. Germline CDR1 ENHRY, CDR2 SYGVKD. The CDR3 has 15 amino acids. In DNA, the CDR3 is TGTGCCATCAGTGAGTCTTTCAGGGTTGGGACTGAAGCTTTCTTT. It specifies CAISESFRVGTEAFF.

V gene TRBV2 combines with J gene TRBJ2-3; perhaps TRBD2 as D (7 bases). Trimming stripped 7 bases from V and 5 bases from J, with 16 bases between. Germline V lookup: CDR1 SNHLY, CDR2 FYNNEI. The length of the CDR3 is 14 residues. The CDR3 nucleotides are TGTGCCAGCACAGCGCGGGGGCTTAGAGATACGCAGTATTTT. Protein sequence: CASTARGLRDTQYF.

This clonotype was observed at least ten times. The V and J genes are TRBV12-3 or TRBV12-4 and TRBJ1-5; weak D call: TRBD1 (6 bases). The CDR3 contains 16 residues. V shed 4 bases and J shed 6 bases, with 19 bases lying between them. CDR3 loop: CASSSDRTKGGQPQHF. The CDR3 DNA sequence: TGTGCCAGCAGTTCCGACAGAACTAAGGGGGGTCAGCCCCAGCATTTT.

This chain connects TRBV6-2 or TRBV6-3 to TRBJ2-1; D is uncertain. Germline CDR1 and CDR2: MNHEY and SVGEGT. V was cut by 5 bases and J by 7 bases, with 12 bases left in between. The CDR3 length is 13 residues. The CDR3 loop is CASSPGRTNEQFF. As DNA, the CDR3 is TGTGCCAGCAGTCCCGGACGTACGAATGAGCAGTTCTTC.

Only a few counts were recorded for this clonotype. This CDR3 is CASSPRILAGFYEQYF. CDR3 DNA: TGTGCCAGCAGTCCCCGAATTTTAGCGGGATTCTACGAGCAGTACTTC. The rearrangement uses TRBV6-1 and TRBJ2-7, with 8 bases that match TRBD2. This CDR3 has 16 residues. Unmatched junction bases numbered 12, after V lost 5 bases and J lost 3 bases. Germline-derived CDR1 and CDR2 are MNHNS and SASEGT.

This rearrangement joins TRBV29-1 to TRBJ2-6; the D gene is possibly TRBD2 (6 bases). Trimming shortened V by 3 bases and J by 4 bases, and 10 bases separated the two germline ends. Germline CDR1 and CDR2: SQVTM and ANQGSEA. The CDR3 runs to 14 residues. The chain's CDR3 is CSVEGGWGANVLTF. Here the CDR3 DNA reads TGCAGCGTTGAGGGGGGTTGGGGGGCCAACGTCCTGACTTTC.

The chain joins TRBV6-6 to TRBJ2-5; TRBD1 matches at 12 bases. The trim removed 1 base at V and 5 bases at J, leaving 5 bases unmatched. In germline, CDR1 is MNHNY, CDR2 SVGAGI (reference sequence). The CDR3 covers 16 residues. This CDR3 reads CASSYWGQGARETQYF. The CDR3 DNA is TGTGCCAGCAGTTACTGGGGACAGGGGGCTCGTGAGACCCAGTACTTC.

The rearrangement joins TRBV7-8 to TRBJ1-2; D is ambiguous. From germline, CDR1 is SGHVS and CDR2 FQNEAQ. V gave up 1 base and J gave up 5 bases, with 11 bases separating them. The CDR3 sequence is 14 residues long. The chain's CDR3 is CASSLGLGGYGYTF. As DNA, the CDR3 is TGTGCCAGCAGCTTAGGGCTGGGTGGATATGGCTACACCTTC.

This clonotype was detected a few times. J is TRBJ1-6 and V is TRBV27, with TRBD1 as a possible D gene (6 bases). The V and J ends lost 5 bases and 8 bases respectively, with 16 bases between them. This CDR3 is built from 15 residues. The V gene's germline CDR1 is MNHEY and CDR2 SMNVEV (reference sequence). In nucleotides, the CDR3 is TGTGCCAGCAGTGCCCGACAGGATCTTCATTCACCCCTCCACTTT. As protein: CASSARQDLHSPLHF.

The rearrangement uses TRBV10-3 and TRBJ2-5; 7 bases are a match to TRBD2. This CDR3 is 15 amino acids long. Trimming cost V 10 bases and J 1 base; bases outside gene matches: 12. In germline, CDR1 is ENHRY, CDR2 SYGVKD. The CDR3 DNA reads as TGTGCCACCCGAGTGGGGGGGACCCTCCAAGAGACCCAGTACTTC. Translating it yields CATRVGGTLQETQYF.

The rearrangement uses TRBV2 and TRBJ1-4; possible D gene TRBD1, 5 bases. CDR3 size: 16 residues. V was cut by 3 bases and J by 2 bases, with 13 bases left in between. Germline V lookup: CDR1 SNHLY, CDR2 FYNNEI. CDR3 region: CASSDAQGVTNEKLFF. The CDR3 region has the DNA TGTGCCAGCAGTGATGCCCAGGGAGTCACTAATGAAAAACTGTTTTTT.

This clonotype was observed a few times. The CDR3 loop reads CASSVDGGDYNEQFF. The CDR3 nucleotides are TGTGCCAGCAGCGTAGACGGGGGTGACTACAATGAGCAGTTCTTC. The chain recombines TRBV9 with TRBJ2-1; the D gene is possibly TRBD2 (6 bases). The V end was cut by 0 bases, the J end by 3 bases, with 10 bases between. Germline V gene lookup returns CDR1 SGDLS and CDR2 YYNGEE. The CDR3 loop spans 15 amino acids.

This clonotype was seen many times. V usage is TRBV20-1 and J usage is TRBJ2-1; 8 bases are shared with TRBD2. The V segment lost 4 bases and the J segment 4 bases; nucleotides outside the gene matches: 6. The CDR3 runs 14 residues. Germline values: CDR1 DFQATT, CDR2 SNEGSKA (reference sequence). The chain's CDR3 is CSANPTSVYNEQFF. The CDR3, as DNA: TGCAGTGCTAACCCGACTAGCGTTTACAATGAGCAGTTCTTC.

The chain links TRBV3-1 to TRBJ2-7; D ambiguous. The CDR3 consists of 16 residues. CDR1 and CDR2 (germline): LGHDT, YNNKEL (reference sequence). Trimming took 1 base from V and 3 from J, leaving 16 bases between them. CDR3 protein: CASSQVESGVGYEQYF. CDR3 in DNA: TGTGCCAGCAGCCAAGTGGAGAGTGGGGTTGGCTACGAGCAGTACTTC.

The sample holds a few counts of this clonotype. This chain uses TRBV7-9 with TRBJ2-7; 7 nucleotides line up with TRBD2. CDR3 length: 14 residues. Unmatched junction bases numbered 4, after V lost 1 base and J lost 4 bases. CDR1 is SEHNR, CDR2 FQNEAQ, per germline (reference sequence). The CDR3 reads CASSLEGLLYEQYF. The CDR3 DNA is TGTGCCAGCAGCTTAGAGGGACTACTATACGAGCAGTACTTC.

V is TRBV28 and J is TRBJ2-1; TRBD2 is a possible D gene (5 bases). Trimming stripped 3 bases from V and 4 bases from J, with 16 bases between. CDR1 MDHEN and CDR2 SYDVKM come from the germline V gene. The CDR3 spans 16 residues. The CDR3: CASSFPGDYSYNEQFF. The CDR3 region has the DNA TGTGCCAGCAGTTTCCCGGGCGACTACTCATACAATGAGCAGTTCTTC.

Only a few counts were recorded for this clonotype. The chain recombines TRBV7-9 with TRBJ2-3, with 7 bases that match TRBD1. The length of the CDR3 is 14 residues. With V trimmed by 3 bases and J by 4 bases, 4 bases remained unmatched. Germline V lookup: CDR1 SEHNR, CDR2 FQNEAQ (reference sequence). CDR3 sequence: CASSFDRDPDTQYF. The CDR3 DNA reads as TGTGCCAGCAGCTTCGACAGGGACCCAGATACGCAGTATTTT. Based on the CDR3 plus reference TRBV7-9 and TRBJ2-3, the full variable domain is DTGVSQNPRHKITKRGQNVTFRCDPISEHNRLYWYRQTLGQGPEFLTYFQNEAQLEKSRLLSDRFSAERPKGSFSTLEIQRTEQGDSAMYLCASSFDRDPDTQYFGPGTRLTVL.

The V call is TRBV7-4, the J call TRBJ2-1, with 9 bases that match TRBD2. V shed 4 bases, J shed 4 bases, and the junction held 5 bases outside the gene matches. Germline V gives CDR1 SGHVT, CDR2 SQSDAQ. The CDR3 runs 15 residues. CDR3 DNA: TGTGCCAGCAGCTGGAATAGCGGGGGTTACAATGAGCAGTTCTTC. Translating gives CASSWNSGGYNEQFF. The full variable domain, its missing parts supplied by reference TRBV7-4 and TRBJ2-1, is GAGVSQSPRYKVAKRGRDVALRCDSISGHVTLYWYRQTLGQGSEVLTYSQSDAQRDKSGRPSGRFSAERPERSVSTLKIQRTEQGDSAVYLCASSWNSGGYNEQFFGPGTRLTVL.

V is TRBV10-3 and J is TRBJ2-7; D is uncertain. This CDR3 contains 12 residues. Trimming cost V 2 bases and J 5 bases, with 7 bases left between them. Germline CDR1 reads ENHRY; CDR2 reads SYGVKD. The CDR3 DNA is TGTGCCATCAGTGAGGGGGTTAACGAGCAGTACTTC. Translating it yields CAISEGVNEQYF.

This sequence joins TRBV18 and TRBJ2-5; TRBD1 matches at 7 bases. The CDR3 is made up of 18 amino acids. J was trimmed by 5 bases and V by 2 bases; bases with no gene match: 17. In germline, CDR1 is KGHSH, CDR2 LQKENI. CDR3 protein: CASSPTISTGSEWETQYF. Here the CDR3 DNA reads TGTGCCAGCTCACCAACAATTTCGACAGGGAGTGAATGGGAGACCCAGTACTTC.

The table lists this clonotype with a few counts. The rearrangement links TRBV7-8 to TRBJ2-5, with unresolved D. This CDR3 contains 14 residues. V shed 5 bases and J shed 0 bases, with 10 bases lying between them. The germline V gene encodes CDR1 SGHVS and CDR2 FQNEAQ. The DNA of the CDR3 is TGTGCCAGCAGCCCGTTCAGTTACCAAGAGACCCAGTACTTC. It specifies CASSPFSYQETQYF.

The sample holds a few counts of this clonotype. The chain joins TRBV11-1 to TRBJ2-7; 8 bases align to TRBD1. This CDR3 contains 17 residues. V gave up 5 bases and J gave up 4 bases; unmatched junction bases: 16. Per germline, CDR1 SGHAT and CDR2 FQDESV (reference sequence). CDR3 residues: CASSLPSGTGAKYEQYF. The CDR3 bases are TGTGCCAGCAGCCTACCCTCCGGGACAGGAGCTAAGTACGAGCAGTACTTC. Supplemented by reference TRBV11-1 and TRBJ2-7, the full variable domain reads EAEVAQSPRYKITEKSQAVAFWCDPISGHATLYWYRQILGQGPELLVQFQDESVVDDSQLPKDRFSAERLKGVDSTLKIQPAELGDSAMYLCASSLPSGTGAKYEQYFGPGTRLTVT.